These 23 T cell receptor beta chains were all obtained from the same sample, sequenced in a study of OX40 agonist ivuxolimab in advanced cancers. The repertoire was sequenced with immunoSEQ multiplex PCR; TCRdb's copy has only in-frame clones and lacks some. The sample contains about 60,000 clones, roughly 86% of which appear only once. The sample here was CD4+ or CD8+ T cells sorted from blood, taken in a trial of the OX40 agonist ivuxolimab. The receptors come from an adult with an advanced solid tumor such as melanoma, head and neck, liver or kidney cancer.

The V call is TRBV7-8, the J call TRBJ1-1, with D unresolved. In germline, CDR1 is SGHVS, CDR2 FQNEAQ. V dropped 2 bases and J dropped 1 base, with 5 bases sitting between them. This CDR3 region has 13 residues. The CDR3 region is CASSLRRNTEAFF. CDR3 DNA: TGTGCCAGCAGCTTAAGGCGGAACACTGAAGCTTTCTTT.

The chain has TRBV6-1 and TRBJ2-7; D is uncertain. The CDR3 contains 13 residues. Germline CDR1 MNHNS, CDR2 SASEGT. CDR3 in DNA: TGTGTCTTAAGGCAGGAAAGCTCCTACGAGCAGTACTTC. Translating gives CVLRQESSYEQYF.

The J gene is TRBJ1-4, the V gene TRBV28, with D maybe TRBD1 (6 bases). The V end was cut by 5 bases, the J end by 7 bases, with 17 bases between. Germline V gene data show CDR1 as MDHEN and CDR2 as SYDVKM. The CDR3 is 15 residues long. CDR3: CASSPLLGAFEKLFF. CDR3 nucleotide sequence: TGTGCCAGCAGTCCTCTCTTGGGGGCTTTTGAAAAACTGTTTTTT.

The chain combines TRBV15 with TRBJ1-1, with a weak D call TRBD1 (5 bases). In germline, CDR1 is LNHNV, CDR2 YYDKDF (reference sequence). The CDR3 extends over 12 amino acids. V was trimmed by 8 bases and J by 7 bases, leaving 14 bases between them. The CDR3 loop is CATGARGGEAFF. CDR3 DNA: TGTGCCACCGGAGCTCGGGGCGGTGAAGCTTTCTTT.

In its sample, this clone was seen once. This chain links TRBV7-9 with TRBJ2-5; possible D gene TRBD1, 6 bases. The germline gives CDR1 SEHNR, CDR2 FQNEAQ (reference sequence). V dropped 5 bases and J dropped 0 bases, with 13 bases sitting between them. This CDR3 spans 15 amino acids. The CDR3 DNA is TGTGCCAGCAGCCCGAGGGCAGGGGACCAAGAGACCCAGTACTTC. The encoded protein is CASSPRAGDQETQYF.

The chain combines TRBV30 with TRBJ1-3; D possibly corresponds to TRBD1 (5 bases). The CDR3 spans 16 residues. Trimming took off 1 base at V and 5 bases at J, with 18 bases between the two ends. CDR1 and CDR2 (germline): GTSNPN, SVGIG (reference sequence). The CDR3: CAWSGGTFQRRNTIYF. The CDR3 DNA reads as TGTGCCTGGAGTGGTGGGACCTTCCAGAGAAGAAACACCATATATTTT.

The chain combines TRBV29-1 with TRBJ2-3; D not resolved. Germline CDR1 reads SQVTM; CDR2 reads ANQGSEA. The length of the CDR3 is 10 residues. V gave up 3 bases and J gave up 8 bases, with 6 bases separating them. The CDR3 reads CSVESVTQYF. In DNA, the CDR3 is TGCAGCGTTGAGTCAGTTACGCAGTATTTT.

The V call is TRBV20-1, the J call TRBJ2-1, with D unclear. Trimming left V 4 bases short and J 3 bases short, with 4 bases between. CDR1 and CDR2 (germline): DFQATT, SNEGSKA (reference sequence). The CDR3 runs 11 residues. The CDR3 coding sequence is TGCAGTGCTACGGGCTACAATGAGCAGTTCTTC. Residues: CSATGYNEQFF.

The chain joins TRBV6-4 to TRBJ1-1; 7 bases map to TRBD1. V lost 4 bases to trimming and J lost 7 bases; unmatched junction nucleotides: 6. This CDR3 is built from 13 residues. In germline, CDR1 is MRHNA, CDR2 SNTAGT. CDR3 coding DNA: TGTGCCAGCAGTGCTCAGGGGGGTCTTGAAGCTTTCTTT. Protein product: CASSAQGGLEAFF.

In this sample, this clone turned up a few times. The chain employs TRBV6-5 and TRBJ2-5; 7 positions match TRBD2. The CDR3 is 15 amino acids. After removal of 6 bases from V and 2 bases from J, the junction contained 9 bases not matched to a gene. Per the germline V gene, CDR1 is MNHEY and CDR2 is SVGAGI. The CDR3 protein is CASSRGTNPQETQYF. CDR3 coding DNA: TGTGCCAGCAGCCGCGGGACTAACCCGCAAGAGACCCAGTACTTC.

V and J are TRBV2 and TRBJ1-5, with 7 bases lining up with TRBD1. CDR3 length: 17 residues. V was pared by 1 base and J by 0 bases, with 6 bases of the junction left unmatched. In germline, CDR1 is SNHLY, CDR2 FYNNEI. CDR3 sequence reads: CASSEVLQGVSNQPQHF. DNA for the CDR3: TGTGCCAGCAGTGAAGTGCTTCAGGGGGTTAGCAATCAGCCCCAGCATTTT.

Here the CDR3 DNA reads TGTGCCAGCAGTTACGTGGACTCCACGGGTAATGAGCAGTTCTTC. This codes for CASSYVDSTGNEQFF. The chain recombines TRBV6-5 with TRBJ2-1; TRBD2 might be the D (5 bases). CDR1 is MNHEY and CDR2 is SVGAGI in the germline V gene. Trimming removed 2 bases at V and 7 bases at J, with 15 bases between. The length of the CDR3 is 15 residues.

The V and J genes are TRBV12-5 and TRBJ2-6, with 7 positions matching TRBD2. The CDR3 totals 17 residues. After removal of 7 bases from V and 0 bases from J, the junction contained 9 bases not matched to a gene. Germline CDR1 LGHNT, CDR2 FRNRAP. The CDR3 sequence: CASAPPSGTSGANVLTF. For the CDR3, the DNA is TGTGCTAGTGCCCCCCCCAGCGGGACCTCTGGGGCCAACGTCCTGACTTTC.

The chain is built from TRBV30 and TRBJ1-5; TRBD1 matches 7 bases. The ends lost 1 base at V and 6 bases at J; junction bases unmatched: 6. There are 14 residues in the CDR3. From germline, CDR1 is GTSNPN and CDR2 SVGIG (reference sequence). The DNA for the CDR3 is TGTGCCTGGAGTGCAACAGGGGTGGGTCAGCCCCAGCATTTT. Translating it yields CAWSATGVGQPQHF.

This chain uses TRBV18 with TRBJ2-3; 10 bases are a match to TRBD2. The CDR3 runs 17 residues. Trimming at V came to 6 bases and at J to 1 base, leaving 10 bases not matched to a gene. Germline V lookup: CDR1 KGHSH, CDR2 LQKENI. In DNA form, the CDR3 reads TGTGCCAGCTCGCGGACTAGCGGAATGACCGGCACAGATACGCAGTATTTT. This translates into CASSRTSGMTGTDTQYF.

This clone was observed a handful of times. The J gene is TRBJ2-2, the V gene TRBV5-4; a weak D match, TRBD2 (5 bases). The CDR3 is made up of 14 amino acids. Germline V gene data show CDR1 as SGHNT and CDR2 as YYREEE (reference sequence). With 5 bases removed from V and 10 bases from J, the gap between germline ends came to 18 bases. CDR3 loop: CASSSASSVKELFF. Written as DNA, the CDR3 is TGTGCCAGCAGTTCGGCTAGCTCAGTAAAGGAGCTGTTTTTT.

This clone has just one count. The chain combines TRBV28 with TRBJ2-7; 7 bases align to TRBD1. The ends lost 6 bases at V and 3 bases at J; junction bases unmatched: 8. This CDR3 has 14 residues. Germline CDR1 is MDHEN and CDR2 is SYDVKM. The CDR3 DNA sequence: TGTGCCAGCAGCACCGGGACAGTGTTCTACGAGCAGTACTTC. Translated, it gives CASSTGTVFYEQYF.

Written as DNA, the CDR3 is TGCGCCAGCAGCCCGTGGCGTAGCGGGAGTATCACAGATACGCAGTATTTT. Residues: CASSPWRSGSITDTQYF. The chain has TRBV5-1 and TRBJ2-3; 9 bases are shared with TRBD2. Germline-derived CDR1 and CDR2 are SGHRS and YFSETQ. This CDR3 has 17 residues. The ends lost 4 bases at V and 2 bases at J; junction bases unmatched: 11.

The chain joins TRBV28 to TRBJ2-5; the D gene is possibly TRBD2 (6 bases). There are 14 residues in the CDR3. CDR1 is MDHEN, CDR2 SYDVKM, per germline. Trimming shortened V by 5 bases and J by 5 bases, and 15 bases separated the two germline ends. The CDR3: CASSDMGGYETQYF. CDR3 nucleotide sequence: TGTGCCAGCAGTGACATGGGGGGTTACGAGACCCAGTACTTC.

The rearrangement uses TRBV6-6 and TRBJ1-1; 12 positions match TRBD1. The ends lost 5 bases at V and 5 bases at J; junction bases unmatched: 6. Germline V gene sequence: CDR1 MNHNY, CDR2 SVGAGI (reference sequence). CDR3 length: 15 residues. The CDR3 spells CASSPGTGGKTEAFF. The CDR3 bases are TGTGCCAGCAGTCCAGGGACAGGGGGCAAGACTGAAGCTTTCTTT.

The genes are TRBV5-1 and TRBJ2-1; 10 bases fit TRBD2. Germline V lookup: CDR1 SGHRS, CDR2 YFSETQ. V gave up 4 bases and J gave up 7 bases; unmatched junction bases: 8. The CDR3 covers 15 residues. CDR3 DNA sequence: TGCGCCAGCAGCGTGGGTCTAGCGGGGGTTAATGAGCAGTTCTTC. The encoded protein is CASSVGLAGVNEQFF.

This clone appeared a single time. For the CDR3, the DNA is TGTGCCAGCAGCCTTGTCAATTCACCCCTCCACTTT. Translation: CASSLVNSPLHF. The chain uses TRBV5-6 and TRBJ1-6; D ambiguous. The CDR3 sequence is 12 residues long. The germline V and J ends were trimmed by 4 bases and 7 bases, with 6 bases remaining between them. CDR1 is SGHDT, CDR2 YYEEEE, per germline.

Comments on this clone: The junction departs from germline at one end; a sequencing error may be responsible. The chain couples TRBV2 to TRBJ2-4, with D maybe TRBD1 (6 bases). Germline V gene sequence: CDR1 SNHLY, CDR2 FYNNEI. The CDR3 covers 14 residues. This CDR3 is CAGRGLGGTNIQYF. The CDR3 coding sequence is TGTGCCGGCAGGGGTTTGGGTGGCACAAACATTCAGTACTTC.